The source of this T cell receptor beta chain is a study of CD8+CD57+ T cells in acquired aplastic anemia. Study summary: The sorted CD4+ and CD8+ cells yielded an average approximately 3.2 ug of DNA.

Template material for TCR beta VDJ and CDR3 profiling consisted of genomic DNA. TCRdb redid the calling of the reads with MiXCR, one entry per CDR3 protein. Seen here are around 130,000 distinct CDR3 sequences, about half observed once, and the top ten hold 2.5% to 3%. The CDR3 contains 12 residues. The ends were cut back, 1 base at V and 5 bases at J, with 2 bases in the middle. Germline V CDR1 and CDR2: LNHNV, YYDKDF (reference sequence). With regard to this clonotype: Its specificity is not known.

Study-wide points: Roughly 30 sequences, all CD8+ CDR3, were shared between patients and controls.

This sequence was found in a human donor in good health, serving as a control. Source material: sorted CD4+, CD8+, or CD8+CD57+ T cells (not recorded which) from PBMCs. The V and J genes are TRBV15 and TRBJ1-4; D unclear. The CDR3 region is CATSRVNEKLFF. CDR3 DNA: TGTGCCACCAGCAGAGTGAATGAAAAACTGTTTTTT.